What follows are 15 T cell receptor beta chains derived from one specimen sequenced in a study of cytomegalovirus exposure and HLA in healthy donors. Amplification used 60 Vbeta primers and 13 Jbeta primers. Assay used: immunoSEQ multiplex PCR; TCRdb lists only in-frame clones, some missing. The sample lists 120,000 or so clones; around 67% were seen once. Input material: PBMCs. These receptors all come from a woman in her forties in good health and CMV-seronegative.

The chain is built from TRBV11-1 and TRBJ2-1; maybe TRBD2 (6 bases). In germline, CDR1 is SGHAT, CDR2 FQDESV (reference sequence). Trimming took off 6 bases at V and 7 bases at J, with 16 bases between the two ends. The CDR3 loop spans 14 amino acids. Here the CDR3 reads CASSRRDFQNEQFF. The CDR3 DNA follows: TGTGCCAGCAGTCGCCGGGACTTCCAAAATGAGCAGTTCTTC.

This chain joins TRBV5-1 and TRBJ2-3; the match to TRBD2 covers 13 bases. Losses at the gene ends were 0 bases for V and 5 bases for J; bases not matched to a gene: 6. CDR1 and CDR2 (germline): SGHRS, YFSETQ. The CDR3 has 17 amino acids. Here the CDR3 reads CASSLAGLAGAGDTQYF. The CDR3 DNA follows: TGCGCCAGCAGCTTGGCTGGACTAGCGGGAGCTGGAGATACGCAGTATTTT.

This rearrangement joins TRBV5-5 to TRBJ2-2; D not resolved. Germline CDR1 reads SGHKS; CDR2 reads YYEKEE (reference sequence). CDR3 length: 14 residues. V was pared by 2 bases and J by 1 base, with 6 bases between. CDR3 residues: CASSFGGNTGELFF. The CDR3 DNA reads TGTGCCAGCAGCTTTGGCGGGAACACCGGGGAGCTGTTTTTT.

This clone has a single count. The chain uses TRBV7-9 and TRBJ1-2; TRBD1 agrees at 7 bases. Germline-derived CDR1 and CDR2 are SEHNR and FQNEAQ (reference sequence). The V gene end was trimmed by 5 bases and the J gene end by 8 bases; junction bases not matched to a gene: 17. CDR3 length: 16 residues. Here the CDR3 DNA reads TGTGCCAGCAGCGCTAACTTCGGACAGGTGGATTGGGGCTACACCTTC. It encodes CASSANFGQVDWGYTF.

CDR3 DNA sequence: TGCAGCGTTGAACCCGGGGGAACAGATACGCAGTATTTT. It yields the protein CSVEPGGTDTQYF. V gene TRBV29-1 combines with J gene TRBJ2-3; D might be TRBD2 (6 bases). CDR3 length: 13 residues. Germline loops: CDR1 SQVTM, CDR2 ANQGSEA. With 2 bases removed from V and 3 bases from J, the gap between germline ends came to 9 bases.

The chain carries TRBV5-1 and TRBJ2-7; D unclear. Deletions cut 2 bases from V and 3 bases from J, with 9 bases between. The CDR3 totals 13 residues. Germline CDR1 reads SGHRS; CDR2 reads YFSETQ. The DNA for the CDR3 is TGCGCCAGCAGCTTTGGCACCTTCTACGAGCAGTACTTC. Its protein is CASSFGTFYEQYF.

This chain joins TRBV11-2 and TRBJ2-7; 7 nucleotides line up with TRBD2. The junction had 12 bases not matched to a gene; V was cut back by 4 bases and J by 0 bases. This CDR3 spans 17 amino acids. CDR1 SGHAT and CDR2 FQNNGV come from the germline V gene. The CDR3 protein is CASSSLRGVGLSYEQYF. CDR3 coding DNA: TGTGCCAGCAGCTCCCTCCGGGGGGTAGGACTCTCCTACGAGCAGTACTTC.

The CDR3 DNA reads as TGCGCCAGCAGCTTGGACGGAGAATATGGCTACACCTTC. As protein: CASSLDGEYGYTF. V is TRBV5-1 and J is TRBJ1-2; D gene unclear. This CDR3 spans 13 amino acids. The V end lost 0 bases, the J end lost 5 bases, and 8 bases lay between the germline ends. Per germline, CDR1 SGHRS and CDR2 YFSETQ.

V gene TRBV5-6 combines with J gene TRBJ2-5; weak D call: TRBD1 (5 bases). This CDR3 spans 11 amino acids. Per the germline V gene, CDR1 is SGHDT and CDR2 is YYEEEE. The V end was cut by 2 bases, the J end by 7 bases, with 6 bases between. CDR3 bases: TGTGCCAGCAGCTTCCAGGGGACCCAGTACTTC. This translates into CASSFQGTQYF.

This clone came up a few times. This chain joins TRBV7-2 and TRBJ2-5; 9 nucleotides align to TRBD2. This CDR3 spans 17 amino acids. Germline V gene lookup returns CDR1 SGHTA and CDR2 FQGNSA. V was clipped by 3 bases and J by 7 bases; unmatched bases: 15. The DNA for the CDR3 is TGTGCCAGCAGCTTGGGAGCGGGAGGCCAAGCGGTGGGGACCCAGTACTTC. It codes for CASSLGAGGQAVGTQYF.

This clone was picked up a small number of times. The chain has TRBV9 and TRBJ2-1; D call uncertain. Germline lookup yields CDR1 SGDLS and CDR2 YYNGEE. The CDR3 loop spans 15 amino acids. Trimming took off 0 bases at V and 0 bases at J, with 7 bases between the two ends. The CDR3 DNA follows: TGTGCCAGCAGCGTAGACTCAAGCTCCTACAATGAGCAGTTCTTC. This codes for CASSVDSSSYNEQFF.

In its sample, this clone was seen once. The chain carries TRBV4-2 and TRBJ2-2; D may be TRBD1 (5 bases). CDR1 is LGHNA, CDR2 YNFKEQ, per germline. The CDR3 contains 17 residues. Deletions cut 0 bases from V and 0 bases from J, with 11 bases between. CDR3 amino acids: CASSQDWRQTNTGELFF. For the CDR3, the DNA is TGTGCCAGCAGCCAAGATTGGAGACAGACGAACACCGGGGAGCTGTTTTTT.

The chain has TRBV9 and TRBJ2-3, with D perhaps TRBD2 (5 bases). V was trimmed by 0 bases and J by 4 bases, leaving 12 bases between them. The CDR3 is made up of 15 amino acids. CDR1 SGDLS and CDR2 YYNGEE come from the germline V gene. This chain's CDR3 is CASSVGVGSADTQYF. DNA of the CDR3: TGTGCCAGCAGCGTAGGGGTGGGGAGTGCAGATACGCAGTATTTT.

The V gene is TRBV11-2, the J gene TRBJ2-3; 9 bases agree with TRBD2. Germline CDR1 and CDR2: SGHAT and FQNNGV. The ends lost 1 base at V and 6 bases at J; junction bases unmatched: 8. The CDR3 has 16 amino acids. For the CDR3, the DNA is TGTGCCAGCAGCTTAGTCTTGGCGGGGGGGCTGGATACGCAGTATTTT. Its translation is CASSLVLAGGLDTQYF.

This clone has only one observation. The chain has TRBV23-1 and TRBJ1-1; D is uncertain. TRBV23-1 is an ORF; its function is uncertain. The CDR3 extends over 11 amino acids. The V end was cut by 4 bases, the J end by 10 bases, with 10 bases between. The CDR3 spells CASSRAYGAFF. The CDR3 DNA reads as TGCGCCAGCAGTCGGGCTTATGGAGCTTTCTTT.